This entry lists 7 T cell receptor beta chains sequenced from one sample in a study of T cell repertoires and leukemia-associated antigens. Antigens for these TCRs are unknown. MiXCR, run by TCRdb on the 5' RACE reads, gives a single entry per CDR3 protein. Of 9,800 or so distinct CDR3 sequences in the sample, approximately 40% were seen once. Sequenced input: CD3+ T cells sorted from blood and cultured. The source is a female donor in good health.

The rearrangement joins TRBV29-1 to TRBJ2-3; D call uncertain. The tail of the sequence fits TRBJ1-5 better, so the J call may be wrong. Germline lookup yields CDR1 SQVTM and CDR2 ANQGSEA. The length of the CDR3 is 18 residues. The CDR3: CSVVLVGGFQWSSNTQHF. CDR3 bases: TGCAGCGTGGTACTAGTGGGAGGGTTCCAATGGAGCTCCAATACGCAGCATTTT.

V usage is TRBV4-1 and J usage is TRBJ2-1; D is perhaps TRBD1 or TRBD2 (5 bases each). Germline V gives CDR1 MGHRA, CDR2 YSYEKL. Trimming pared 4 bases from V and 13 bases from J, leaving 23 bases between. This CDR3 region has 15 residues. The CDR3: CASSRLGPAEETQFF. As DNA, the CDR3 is TGCGCCAGCAGCCGACTGGGACCAGCGGAAGAGACCCAGTTCTTC.

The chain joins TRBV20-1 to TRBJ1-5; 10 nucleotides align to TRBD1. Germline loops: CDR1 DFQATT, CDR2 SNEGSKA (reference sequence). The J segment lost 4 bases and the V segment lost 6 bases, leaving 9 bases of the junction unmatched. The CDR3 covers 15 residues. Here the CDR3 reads CSAIIGGQGNQPQHF. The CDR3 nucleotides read TGCAGTGCCATCATCGGGGGACAGGGGAATCAGCCCCAGCATTTT.

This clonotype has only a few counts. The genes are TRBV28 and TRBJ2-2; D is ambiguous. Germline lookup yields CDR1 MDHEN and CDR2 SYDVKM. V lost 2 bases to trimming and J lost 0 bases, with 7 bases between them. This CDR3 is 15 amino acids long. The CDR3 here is CASSLTPANTGELFF. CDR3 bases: TGTGCCAGCAGTTTAACACCGGCGAACACCGGGGAGCTGTTTTTT.

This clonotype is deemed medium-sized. The chain's CDR3 is CASSRRTGTGDYGYTF. CDR3 coding DNA: TGCGCCAGCAGCCGCCGAACGGGGACAGGAGATTATGGCTACACCTTC. The J gene is TRBJ1-2, the V gene TRBV4-3, with 8 bases that match TRBD1. Germline loops: CDR1 LGHNA, CDR2 YSLEER. The CDR3 totals 16 residues. V was clipped by 4 bases and J by 5 bases; unmatched bases: 12.

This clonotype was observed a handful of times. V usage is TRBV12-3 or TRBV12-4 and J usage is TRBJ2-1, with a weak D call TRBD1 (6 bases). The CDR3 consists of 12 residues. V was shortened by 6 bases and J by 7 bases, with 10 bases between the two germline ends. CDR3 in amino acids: CASSTGLNEQFF. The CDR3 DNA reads TGTGCCAGCAGCACAGGGTTGAATGAGCAGTTCTTC.

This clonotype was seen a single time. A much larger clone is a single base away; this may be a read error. DNA of the CDR3: TGTGCCAACAGCCAGCGACTAGCGGCCGAAACAGATACGCAGTATTTT. Amino acid sequence: CANSQRLAAETDTQYF. The rearrangement joins TRBV7-3 to TRBJ2-3; TRBD2 matches 9 bases. This CDR3 is 16 amino acids long. Germline loops: CDR1 SGHTA, CDR2 FQGTGA.